What follows is one TCR beta chain and its context. Its antigen remains unknown. The data were taken from a study of T cell repertoires in cytomegalovirus infection. Study information: HLA-B-restricted CMV epitopes that are well studied, plus recently identified HLA-C-restricted ones, were used by the study. It was the public TCR beta signatures that indicated both CMV infection and matching HLA type.

TCRdb called the reads again in MiXCR, with one record for every CDR3 protein. The sample has around 100,000 distinct CDR3 sequences; around 30% are singletons. CDR3 length: 17 residues. Germline CDR1 and CDR2: MNHEY and SVGAGI. The V segment lost 0 bases and the J segment 5 bases; nucleotides outside the gene matches: 10. Study results and limitations: The response measured ex vivo was dominated by TCR beta clonotypes (HLA-C-restricted and CMV-specific).

Material: CD8+ T cells from cultured PBMCs, obtained from culture after CMV antigen stimulation. This receptor was taken from a human donor in good health (CMV status not recorded). Some clones in this sample may be carry-over from other donors' samples. The chain uses TRBV6-5 and TRBJ2-5; 9 bases map to TRBD1. The CDR3 spells CASSYSKTGGGVETQYF. The CDR3 DNA reads as TGTGCCAGCAGTTACTCCAAGACAGGGGGGGGTGTCGAGACCCAGTACTTC.